The 16 T cell receptor beta chains in this list originate from one sample, sequenced in a study of technical replicates of blood from a handful of donors. Using immunoSEQ multiplex PCR, the repertoire was profiled, and TCRdb retains in-frame clones only, with some absent. The table lists some 99,000 clones, 95% of them singletons, with around 0.21% in the top ten. Sequences were obtained from T cells isolated from PBMCs. The origin of the receptors is a human donor in good health.

This sequence joins TRBV15 and TRBJ2-1, with a tentative D call TRBD2 (5 bases). Trimming pared 4 bases from V and 10 bases from J, leaving 11 bases between. The CDR3 totals 12 residues. CDR1 and CDR2 (germline): LNHNV, YYDKDF (reference sequence). For the CDR3, the DNA is TGTGCCACCAGCACGGACTTCCGGGAGCAGTTCTTC. Protein sequence: CATSTDFREQFF. Filled out from reference TRBV15 and TRBJ2-1, the complete variable domain reads DAMVIQNPRYQVTQFGKPVTLSCSQTLNHNVMYWYQQKSSQAPKLLFHYYDKDFNNEADTPDNFQSRRPNTSFCFLDIRSPGLGDTAMYLCATSTDFREQFFGPGTRLTVL.

CDR3: CAISEFDSSDIQYF. As DNA, the CDR3 is TGTGCCATCAGTGAGTTCGACAGTTCGGACATTCAGTACTTC. This chain links TRBV10-3 with TRBJ2-4; a possible D gene is TRBD1 (5 bases). The V and J ends lost 1 base and 8 bases respectively, with 12 bases between them. This CDR3 comprises 14 residues. Germline CDR1 ENHRY, CDR2 SYGVKD.

The chain employs TRBV6-5 and TRBJ1-1; 11 bases fit TRBD1. This CDR3 is built from 14 residues. Germline V CDR1 and CDR2: MNHEY, SVGAGI. Germline trimming cut 5 bases from V and 7 bases from J; bases unmatched to any gene: 6. The DNA of the CDR3 is TGTGCCAGCAGTACCCGGGACAGGGGGATTGAAGCTTTCTTT. Amino acids: CASSTRDRGIEAFF.

The chain recombines TRBV6-5 with TRBJ1-6; TRBD1 aligns across 10 bases. The CDR3 is 15 amino acids. V lost 2 bases, J lost 11 bases, and 6 bases stayed unmatched. Germline V gene lookup returns CDR1 MNHEY and CDR2 SVGAGI. The CDR3 sequence: CASSYAGTGVAPLHF. The CDR3 DNA sequence: TGTGCCAGCAGTTACGCCGGGACAGGGGTAGCACCCCTCCACTTT.

The CDR3 reads CASSSGDSPSGNTIYF. As DNA, the CDR3 is TGCGCCAGCAGCAGTGGGGACAGCCCGTCTGGAAACACCATATATTTT. The genes are TRBV5-1 and TRBJ1-3; 7 nucleotides agree with TRBD1. Per the germline V gene, CDR1 is SGHRS and CDR2 is YFSETQ. With 4 bases clipped from V and 1 base from J, the junction kept 8 bases outside the gene matches. The CDR3 is made up of 16 amino acids.

The rearrangement joins TRBV11-2 to TRBJ1-6, with 9 bases fitting TRBD1. The V and J ends lost 6 bases and 8 bases, in that order; junction bases with no gene match: 8. CDR3 length: 15 residues. The germline V gene has CDR1 SGHAT and CDR2 FQNNGV. CDR3: CASRSPGQGYSPLHF. CDR3 coding DNA: TGTGCCAGCAGATCACCGGGACAGGGTTATTCACCCCTCCACTTT.

This clone was counted a single time. The chain couples TRBV11-2 to TRBJ2-7; 8 bases line up with TRBD1. Germline values: CDR1 SGHAT, CDR2 FQNNGV. The CDR3 has 19 residues. V lost 7 bases to trimming and J lost 2 bases; unmatched junction nucleotides: 22. The CDR3 DNA sequence: TGTGCCAGCAACCCCAAGGGTTGGTCGACAGGGGTTATCCCCTACGAGCAGTACTTC. Amino acids: CASNPKGWSTGVIPYEQYF. The whole variable domain, filled in from reference TRBV11-2 and TRBJ2-7, reads EAGVAQSPRYKIIEKRQSVAFWCNPISGHATLYWYQQILGQGPKLLIQFQNNGVVDDSQLPKDRFSAERLKGVDSTLKIQPAKLEDSAVYLCASNPKGWSTGVIPYEQYFGPGTRLTVT.

This clone was observed a few times. This chain connects TRBV9 to TRBJ1-1; TRBD1 agrees at 9 bases. The CDR3 runs 15 residues. The V segment lost 2 bases and the J segment 2 bases; nucleotides outside the gene matches: 4. Germline V gene lookup returns CDR1 SGDLS and CDR2 YYNGEE. CDR3 nucleotide sequence: TGTGCCAGCAGCGTCACAGGGGGCCTCAACACTGAAGCTTTCTTT. It encodes CASSVTGGLNTEAFF.

This chain links TRBV2 with TRBJ1-2; the D is unclear. The CDR3 totals 12 residues. The V end lost 5 bases, the J end lost 0 bases, and 4 bases lay between the germline ends. The germline gives CDR1 SNHLY, CDR2 FYNNEI. CDR3 loop: CASSLSNYGYTF. As DNA, the CDR3 is TGTGCCAGCAGTCTATCTAACTATGGCTACACCTTC.

The rearrangement uses TRBV6-5 and TRBJ1-4; D remains ambiguous. Germline values: CDR1 MNHEY, CDR2 SVGAGI. The CDR3 sequence is 14 residues long. The ends were cut back, 5 bases at V and 0 bases at J, with 7 bases in the middle. This CDR3 reads CASSAGSTNEKLFF. As DNA, the CDR3 is TGTGCCAGCAGTGCGGGCTCAACTAATGAAAAACTGTTTTTT.

The chain employs TRBV19 and TRBJ2-1, with a weak D call TRBD1 (6 bases). Trimming removed 6 bases from V and 0 bases from J, with 9 bases in between. The CDR3 sequence is 14 residues long. In germline, CDR1 is LNHDA, CDR2 SQIVND (reference sequence). CDR3 sequence (DNA): TGTGCCAGTAGCGCGGACAGCTCCTACAATGAGCAGTTCTTC. Protein sequence: CASSADSSYNEQFF.

This chain links TRBV15 with TRBJ2-3, with D perhaps TRBD2 (6 bases). V lost 3 bases, J lost 15 bases, and 13 bases lay in between. CDR1 is LNHNV, CDR2 YYDKDF, per germline (reference sequence). The CDR3 has 11 residues. The CDR3 protein is CATSRGLDTYF. The CDR3 DNA follows: TGTGCCACCAGCAGGGGACTCGACACCTATTTT. Supplemented by reference TRBV15 and TRBJ2-3, the full variable domain reads DAMVIQNPRYQVTQFGKPVTLSCSQTLNHNVMYWYQQKSSQAPKLLFHYYDKDFNNEADTPDNFQSRRPNTSFCFLDIRSPGLGDTAMYLCATSRGLDTYFGPGTRLTVL.

The chain links TRBV9 to TRBJ1-3; no clear D. The CDR3 length is 15 residues. Germline CDR1 SGDLS, CDR2 YYNGEE. Between the trimmed V and J ends, which lost 0 bases and 0 bases, there was a span of 7 bases. CDR3 residues: CASSVGSSSGNTIYF. DNA of the CDR3: TGTGCCAGCAGCGTAGGATCGAGCTCTGGAAACACCATATATTTT.

The sample holds one count of this clone. The rearrangement uses TRBV5-4 and TRBJ2-1; TRBD2 agrees at 12 bases. The length of the CDR3 is 16 residues. V shed 4 bases and J 2 bases; nucleotides not matched to a gene: 4. CDR1 SGHNT and CDR2 YYREEE come from the germline V gene (reference sequence). The DNA of the CDR3 is TGTGCCAGCAGCGTTCTAGCGGGGGGGGCCTACAATGAGCAGTTCTTC. Translating it yields CASSVLAGGAYNEQFF.

This CDR3 is CASRQPLQGNTGELFF. The CDR3 DNA follows: TGCGCCAGCAGACAACCCTTACAGGGGAACACCGGGGAGCTGTTTTTT. V gene TRBV4-1 combines with J gene TRBJ2-2, with D possibly being TRBD1 (6 bases). This CDR3 comprises 16 residues. The germline V gene encodes CDR1 MGHRA and CDR2 YSYEKL. The ends were cut back, 6 bases at V and 1 base at J, with 15 bases in the middle.

The chain couples TRBV5-1 to TRBJ2-1; 11 bases line up with TRBD1. This CDR3 region has 16 residues. Unmatched junction bases numbered 4, after V lost 0 bases and J lost 5 bases. Germline V gene data show CDR1 as SGHRS and CDR2 as YFSETQ. The CDR3 reads CASSLAGTGGNNEQFF. The DNA for the CDR3 is TGCGCCAGCAGCTTGGCCGGGACAGGGGGAAACAATGAGCAGTTCTTC.